These 21 T cell receptor beta chains came from one sample sequenced in a study of molecular identifiers for immune sequencing clone quantification. Each CDR3 protein gets one entry after TCRdb re-called the PCR reads with MiXCR. The sample includes about 630,000 distinct CDR3 sequences, 25% of them seen just once. Sample: naive CD8+ T cells from blood, with Jurkat cell RNA spiked in. Regarding subset: FACS-sorted CD8+CD4-CCR7+CD45RA+ naive T cells. The receptor set was obtained from a human donor in good health. Some libraries in this study had Jurkat cell RNA spiked in.

The CDR3 nucleotides read TGTGCCAGCAGCGTAGATACGCTAGCGGTCACAGATACGCAGTATTTT. Amino acids: CASSVDTLAVTDTQYF. The rearrangement links TRBV9 to TRBJ2-3; 7 bases agree with TRBD2. Per germline, CDR1 SGDLS and CDR2 YYNGEE. V lost 0 bases, J lost 2 bases, and 6 bases stayed unmatched. This CDR3 contains 16 residues.

This chain connects TRBV6-1 to TRBJ2-1; D is ambiguous. Germline CDR1 and CDR2: MNHNS and SASEGT. The CDR3 is 12 amino acids. Trimming removed 7 bases at V and 4 bases at J, with 8 bases between. This CDR3 reads CASKGRYNEQFF. In nucleotides, the CDR3 is TGTGCCAGCAAGGGCAGATACAATGAGCAGTTCTTC.

This clonotype was recorded at least ten times. The chain links TRBV7-8 to TRBJ2-3, with D unresolved. The CDR3 is 14 residues long. CDR1 and CDR2 from the germline V gene are SGHVS and FQNEAQ. V was shortened by 1 base and J by 6 bases, with 11 bases between the two germline ends. CDR3 DNA sequence: TGTGCCAGCAGCTTAGTTGAGTTTAGGGATACGCAGTATTTT. It is translated as CASSLVEFRDTQYF. Using reference TRBV7-8 and TRBJ2-3 for the parts outside the CDR3, the full variable domain is GAGVSQSPRYKVAKRGQDVALRCDPISGHVSLFWYQQALGQGPEFLTYFQNEAQLDKSGLPSDRFFAERPEGSVSTLKIQRTQQEDSAVYLCASSLVEFRDTQYFGPGTRLTVL.

Worth noting for this clonotype: This may arise from a read error, as a much more abundant clone is one base away. The chain carries TRBV12-3 or TRBV12-4 and TRBJ1-3; D remains ambiguous. CDR3 length: 10 residues. The CDR3 region has the DNA TGTGCCAGCGGTGAAGGCACCATGTATTTT. It encodes CASGEGTMYF.

This clonotype was counted only a few times. The rearrangement links TRBV27 to TRBJ2-5; D uncertain. CDR3 length: 13 residues. V was shortened by 6 bases and J by 7 bases, with 15 bases between the two germline ends. The germline gives CDR1 MNHEY, CDR2 SMNVEV (reference sequence). DNA of the CDR3: TGTGCCAGCAGGCCCCCGGACGGCCGGACCCAGTACTTC. Encoded protein: CASRPPDGRTQYF.

The chain recombines TRBV12-3 or TRBV12-4 with TRBJ2-1, with a possible D match to TRBD1 (5 bases). V was trimmed by 10 bases and J by 5 bases, leaving 21 bases between them. The CDR3 extends over 15 amino acids. The CDR3 DNA reads TGTGCCATCCGACCCTCAGGGTTGTGGCACAATGAGCAGTTCTTC. As protein: CAIRPSGLWHNEQFF.

This clonotype was detected ten times or more. The rearrangement uses TRBV20-1 and TRBJ2-7; unclear D gene. The germline V gene has CDR1 DFQATT and CDR2 SNEGSKA (reference sequence). The CDR3 covers 14 residues. Trimming removed 1 base at V and 0 bases at J, with 10 bases between. The CDR3 DNA follows: TGCAGTGCTAGAGGTCCTGAAAACTCCTACGAGCAGTACTTC. The encoded protein is CSARGPENSYEQYF.

The chain carries TRBV20-1 and TRBJ2-1; D call uncertain. The CDR3 totals 14 residues. Trimming shortened V by 0 bases and J by 5 bases, and 11 bases separated the two germline ends. Germline V gene sequence: CDR1 DFQATT, CDR2 SNEGSKA (reference sequence). CDR3 bases: TGCAGTGCTAGAGATCTGTACGGAAACAATGAGCAGTTCTTC. This translates into CSARDLYGNNEQFF.

The chain uses TRBV19 and TRBJ1-5; the match to TRBD1 covers 7 bases. Germline CDR1 and CDR2: LNHDA and SQIVND (reference sequence). V was clipped by 2 bases and J by 6 bases; unmatched bases: 7. This CDR3 has 15 residues. In DNA form, the CDR3 reads TGTGCCAGTAGTATATGGTCAGGGGGAGGTCAGCCCCAGCATTTT. Its translation: CASSIWSGGGQPQHF.

This clonotype was seen a handful of times. The J gene is TRBJ1-5, the V gene TRBV19, with D unresolved. This CDR3 is built from 15 residues. Trimming removed 7 bases at V and 0 bases at J, with 13 bases between. Germline V gene sequence: CDR1 LNHDA, CDR2 SQIVND (reference sequence). The DNA for the CDR3 is TGTGCCAGTATTCCCGACGGGTATAGCAATCAGCCCCAGCATTTT. This codes for CASIPDGYSNQPQHF.

In regard to this clonotype: The missing conserved phenylalanine or tryptophan at the end of this CDR3 makes a read error likely. The chain combines TRBV19 with TRBJ1-1, with no clear D. The CDR3 contains 13 residues. Trimming left V 5 bases short and J 3 bases short, with 10 bases between. Germline V lookup: CDR1 LNHDA, CDR2 SQIVND (reference sequence). The CDR3 DNA is TGTGCCAGTAGTTCCATTGGGGACACTGAAGCTTTCTCT. It is translated as CASSSIGDTEAFS.

In its sample, this clonotype was seen once. The rearrangement links TRBV29-1 to TRBJ2-5, with D perhaps TRBD1 (6 bases). The CDR3 contains 13 residues. Germline V gene sequence: CDR1 SQVTM, CDR2 ANQGSEA. Trimming removed 0 bases from V and 5 bases from J, with 10 bases in between. The CDR3 sequence: CSVEELRGETQYF. DNA of the CDR3: TGCAGCGTTGAAGAACTAAGGGGGGAGACCCAGTACTTC.

Remarks on this clonotype: A much larger clone sits a single nucleotide away, making a read error possible. In DNA, the CDR3 is TGTGCCAGCAGCTCCCTGAACGAGCGGCGTGTAACCTACAATGAGCAGTACTTC. Translated: CASSSLNERRVTYNEQYF. This chain joins TRBV7-2 and TRBJ2-5, with D possibly matching TRBD2 (5 bases). CDR3 length: 18 amino acids. With 4 bases removed from V and 11 bases from J, the gap between germline ends came to 32 bases. Germline V gene data show CDR1 as SGHTA and CDR2 as FQGNSA.

This clonotype has only a few counts. The chain recombines TRBV28 with TRBJ2-7; 14 positions agree with TRBD2. Trimming cost V 3 bases and J 3 bases; bases outside gene matches: 4. Germline CDR1 reads MDHEN; CDR2 reads SYDVKM. The CDR3 is 16 amino acids. Here the CDR3 DNA reads TGTGCCAGCAGTTTCAGAGGGACTAGCGGGGGCTACGAGCAGTACTTC. Protein sequence: CASSFRGTSGGYEQYF.

This clonotype appeared once. A much more abundant neighbour one base away suggests this may be a read error. The conserved final phenylalanine or tryptophan is absent from the CDR3, which likely points to a read error. The chain recombines TRBV29-1 with TRBJ2-7; weak D call: TRBD1 (6 bases). Deletions cut 2 bases from V and 1 base from J, with 9 bases between. This CDR3 spans 13 amino acids. Germline V gives CDR1 SQVTM, CDR2 ANQGSEA. CDR3: CSVEPTGSYEQYS. The DNA for the CDR3 is TGCAGCGTTGAACCAACAGGGTCCTACGAGCAGTACTCC.

On this clonotype: An end of the junction differs from the germline gene, which may be a read error. The CDR3 loop is CARRQGGGPGPPPHF. The CDR3, as DNA: TGTGCCCGCCGCCAAGGCGGGGGGCCGGGTCCGCCCCCGCATTTT. The V and J genes are TRBV3-1 and TRBJ1-5; weak D call: TRBD1 (6 bases). CDR3 size: 15 residues. The V gene's germline CDR1 is LGHDT and CDR2 YNNKEL (reference sequence).

Comment on this clonotype: The junction departs from germline at one end; a sequencing error may be responsible. V is TRBV11-2 and J is TRBJ1-5; D is perhaps TRBD1 (6 bases). Germline CDR1 and CDR2: SGHAT and FQNNGV. The CDR3 runs 13 residues. The CDR3 nucleotides are TGTGCCTGCAGCTTAGGACAGAATCAGCCCCAGCATTTT. As protein: CACSLGQNQPQHF.

The chain recombines TRBV27 with TRBJ2-1; 7 nucleotides match TRBD1. The CDR3 extends over 13 amino acids. V lost 5 bases to trimming and J lost 5 bases; unmatched junction nucleotides: 3. Looked up from germline, CDR1 is MNHEY and CDR2 is SMNVEV (reference sequence). The CDR3, as DNA: TGTGCCAGCAGTGTACAGGGGAACAATGAGCAGTTCTTC. It specifies CASSVQGNNEQFF.

This clonotype was seen a few times. CDR3 amino acids: CASSLSPGSQPQHF. DNA of the CDR3: TGTGCCAGCAGTTTATCCCCTGGGAGTCAGCCCCAGCATTTT. The chain combines TRBV27 with TRBJ1-5, with unresolved D. With 0 bases removed from V and 6 bases from J, the gap between germline ends came to 9 bases. There are 14 residues in the CDR3. Germline V CDR1 and CDR2: MNHEY, SMNVEV (reference sequence).

The chain uses TRBV7-6 and TRBJ2-3; 8 bases agree with TRBD2. Germline CDR1 SGHVS, CDR2 FNYEAQ. CDR3 length: 18 residues. V lost 6 bases to trimming and J lost 6 bases; unmatched junction nucleotides: 20. CDR3 sequence: CASRHGLSGGPRADTQYF. The CDR3 DNA sequence: TGTGCCAGCAGACATGGACTATCGGGGGGGCCGCGAGCGGATACGCAGTATTTT.

This clonotype was seen ten or more times. The J gene is TRBJ2-7, the V gene TRBV20-1; 10 bases are a match to TRBD2. V trimming: 2 bases; J trimming: 5 bases; junction bases outside the gene matches: 6. CDR1 and CDR2 (germline): DFQATT, SNEGSKA (reference sequence). The CDR3 is made up of 14 amino acids. In DNA, the CDR3 is TGCAGTGCTAGACCGCCGGGACTAGCGAACGAGCAGTACTTC. It is translated as CSARPPGLANEQYF.